One sample yielded the 8 T cell receptor beta chains listed below, sequenced in a study of control samples from healthy donors and cancer patients. Repertoires were generated with immunoSEQ multiplex PCR, while TCRdb's copy carries only in-frame clones and drops some. The sample lists roughly 150,000 clones, around nine tenths seen once, with less than 5.5% in the top ten. The sample was blood. All receptors derive from a man in his thirties or forties in good health.

V usage is TRBV7-8 and J usage is TRBJ2-7; the D is unclear. Germline CDR1 is SGHVS and CDR2 is FQNEAQ. Trimming removed 2 bases at V and 1 base at J, with 3 bases between. This CDR3 is 12 amino acids long. The CDR3 is CASSLISYEQYF. Written as DNA, the CDR3 is TGTGCCAGCAGCTTAATTTCCTACGAGCAGTACTTC.

This clone was counted only a few times. The gene calls are TRBV27 and TRBJ1-6, with TRBD1 as a possible D gene (6 bases). The V gene's germline CDR1 is MNHEY and CDR2 SMNVEV (reference sequence). The V gene lost 8 bases and the J gene lost 5 bases, with 16 bases spanning the gap. This CDR3 is 15 amino acids long. CDR3: CASGRGQTNNSPLHF. The CDR3 DNA reads as TGTGCCAGCGGAAGGGGACAAACAAATAATTCACCCCTCCACTTT.

V and J are TRBV29-1 and TRBJ2-1; 10 nucleotides align to TRBD2. CDR3 length: 14 amino acids. Germline assignment: CDR1 SQVTM and CDR2 ANQGSEA. V was pared by 4 bases and J by 10 bases, with 10 bases of the junction left unmatched. The CDR3 spells CSVGIAGGRGEQFF. In nucleotides, the CDR3 is TGCAGCGTTGGGATAGCGGGGGGCCGTGGGGAGCAGTTCTTC.

CDR3 loop: CASSRQQSSYNSPLHF. The CDR3 DNA follows: TGTGCCAGCTCAAGGCAGCAGAGCTCCTATAATTCACCCCTCCACTTT. The gene calls are TRBV18 and TRBJ1-6; D call uncertain. CDR1 and CDR2 (germline): KGHSH, LQKENI. The V gene lost 5 bases and the J gene lost 0 bases, with 11 bases spanning the gap. This CDR3 region has 16 residues.

The chain combines TRBV27 with TRBJ2-7, with TRBD1 matching 9 bases. CDR1 is MNHEY, CDR2 SMNVEV, per germline (reference sequence). This CDR3 is 14 amino acids long. Trimming at V came to 3 bases and at J to 5 bases, leaving 5 bases not matched to a gene. The CDR3 region is CASSFGQGIHEQYF. The DNA of the CDR3 is TGTGCCAGCAGTTTCGGACAGGGGATCCACGAGCAGTACTTC.

The chain uses TRBV5-1 and TRBJ2-3, with TRBD2 identical over 9 bases. V lost 3 bases to trimming and J lost 2 bases; unmatched junction nucleotides: 7. Germline lookup yields CDR1 SGHRS and CDR2 YFSETQ. The CDR3 extends over 16 amino acids. CDR3 sequence: CASSSVAGADTDTQYF. The CDR3, as DNA: TGCGCCAGCAGCTCAGTAGCGGGGGCCGACACAGATACGCAGTATTTT.

The DNA for the CDR3 is TGCAGTGCTAGTCAGGGTCTAGCCAAAAACATTCAGTACTTC. As protein: CSASQGLAKNIQYF. V and J are TRBV20-1 and TRBJ2-4, with D possibly TRBD1 on 5 matching bases. The CDR3 length is 14 residues. Looked up from germline, CDR1 is DFQATT and CDR2 is SNEGSKA (reference sequence). Trimming cost V 3 bases and J 0 bases, with 9 bases left between them.

The V gene is TRBV6-5, the J gene TRBJ1-1; no definite D call. The V end lost 5 bases, the J end lost 0 bases, and 4 bases lay between the germline ends. Germline loops: CDR1 MNHEY, CDR2 SVGAGI. CDR3 length: 12 residues. The CDR3 coding sequence is TGTGCCAGCAGTAACCTGAACACTGAAGCTTTCTTT. It specifies CASSNLNTEAFF.